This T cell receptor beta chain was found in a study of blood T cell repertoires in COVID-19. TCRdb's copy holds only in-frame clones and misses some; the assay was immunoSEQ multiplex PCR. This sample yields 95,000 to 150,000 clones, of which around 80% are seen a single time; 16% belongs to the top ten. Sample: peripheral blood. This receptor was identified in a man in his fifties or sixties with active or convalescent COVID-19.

This chain's CDR3 is CSSPVGGNWETQYF. CDR3 bases: TGCAGCTCGCCGGTGGGGGGGAATTGGGAGACCCAGTACTTC. V usage is TRBV29-1 and J usage is TRBJ2-5; 7 positions match TRBD2. V lost 8 bases to trimming and J lost 5 bases; unmatched junction nucleotides: 14. Germline V gene data show CDR1 as SQVTM and CDR2 as ANQGSEA. The CDR3 has 14 amino acids.